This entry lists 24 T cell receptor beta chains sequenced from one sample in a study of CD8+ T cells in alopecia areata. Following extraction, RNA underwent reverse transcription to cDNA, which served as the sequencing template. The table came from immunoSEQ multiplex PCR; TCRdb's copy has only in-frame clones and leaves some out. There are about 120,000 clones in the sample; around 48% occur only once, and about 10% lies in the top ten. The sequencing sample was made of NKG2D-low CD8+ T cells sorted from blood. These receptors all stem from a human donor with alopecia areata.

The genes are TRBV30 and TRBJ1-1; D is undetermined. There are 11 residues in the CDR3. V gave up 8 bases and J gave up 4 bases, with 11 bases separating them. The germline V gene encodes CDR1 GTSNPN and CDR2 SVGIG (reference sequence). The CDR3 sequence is CADRTGTEAFF. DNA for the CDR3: TGTGCCGATAGAACGGGCACTGAAGCTTTCTTT.

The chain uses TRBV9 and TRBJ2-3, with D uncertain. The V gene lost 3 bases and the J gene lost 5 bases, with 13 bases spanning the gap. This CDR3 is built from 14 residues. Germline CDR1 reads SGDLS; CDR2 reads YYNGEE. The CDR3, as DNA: TGTGCCAGCAGCGGCTGGGCGGCCAAAGATACGCAGTATTTT. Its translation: CASSGWAAKDTQYF.

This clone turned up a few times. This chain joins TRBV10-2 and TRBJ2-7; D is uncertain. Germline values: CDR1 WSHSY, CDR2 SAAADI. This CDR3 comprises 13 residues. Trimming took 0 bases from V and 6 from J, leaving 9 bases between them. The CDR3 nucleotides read TGCGCCAGCAGTGAGTCGGATATAAGCGAGCAGTACTTC. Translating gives CASSESDISEQYF.

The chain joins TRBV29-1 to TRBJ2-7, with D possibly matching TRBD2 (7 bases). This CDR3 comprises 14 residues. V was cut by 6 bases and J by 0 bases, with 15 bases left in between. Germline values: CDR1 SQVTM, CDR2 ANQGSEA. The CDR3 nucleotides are TGCAGCGTGGGATCGGGGGGCTACTCCTACGAGCAGTACTTC. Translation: CSVGSGGYSYEQYF.

CDR3 nucleotide sequence: TGCGCCAGCAGCCAAGAGAGGAGTCAGCCCCAGCATTTT. Amino acids: CASSQERSQPQHF. The chain uses TRBV4-1 and TRBJ1-5; D not resolved. V was shortened by 0 bases and J by 6 bases, with 6 bases between the two germline ends. CDR3 length: 13 amino acids. Germline CDR1 is MGHRA and CDR2 is YSYEKL.

The DNA for the CDR3 is TGTGCCAGCAGCTTAGATTTTGGAGACACAGATACGCAGTATTTT. As protein: CASSLDFGDTDTQYF. This rearrangement joins TRBV7-8 to TRBJ2-3; D call uncertain. CDR1 is SGHVS, CDR2 FQNEAQ, per germline. V was cut by 1 base and J by 2 bases, with 10 bases left in between. The CDR3 is 15 amino acids.

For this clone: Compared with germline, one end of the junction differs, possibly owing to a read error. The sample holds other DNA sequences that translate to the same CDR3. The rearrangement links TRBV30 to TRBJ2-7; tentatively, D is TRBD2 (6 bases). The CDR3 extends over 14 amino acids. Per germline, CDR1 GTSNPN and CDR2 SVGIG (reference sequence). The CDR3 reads CAWSVTRGAYEQYF. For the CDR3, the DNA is TGCGCCTGGAGTGTAACCCGCGGGGCCTACGAGCAGTACTTC.

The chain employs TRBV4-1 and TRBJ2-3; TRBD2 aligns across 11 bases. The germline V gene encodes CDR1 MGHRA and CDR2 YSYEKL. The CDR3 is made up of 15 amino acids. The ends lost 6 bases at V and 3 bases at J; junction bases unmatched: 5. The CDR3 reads CASSPTSGVTDTQYF. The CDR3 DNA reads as TGCGCCAGCAGTCCGACTAGCGGGGTGACAGATACGCAGTATTTT.

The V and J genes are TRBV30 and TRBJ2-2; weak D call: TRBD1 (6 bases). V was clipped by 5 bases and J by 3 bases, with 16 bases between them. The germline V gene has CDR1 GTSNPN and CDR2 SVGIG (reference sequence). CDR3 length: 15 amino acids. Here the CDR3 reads CAWLPNRVDTGELFF. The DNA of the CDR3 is TGTGCCTGGCTACCAAACAGGGTTGACACCGGGGAGCTGTTTTTT.

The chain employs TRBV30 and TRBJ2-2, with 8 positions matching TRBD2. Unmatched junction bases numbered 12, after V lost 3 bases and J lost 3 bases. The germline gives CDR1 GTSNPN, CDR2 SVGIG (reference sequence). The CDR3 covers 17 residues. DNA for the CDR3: TGTGCCTGGAGCGCGGGATTGGGACTAGAATACACCGGGGAGCTGTTTTTT. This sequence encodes CAWSAGLGLEYTGELFF.

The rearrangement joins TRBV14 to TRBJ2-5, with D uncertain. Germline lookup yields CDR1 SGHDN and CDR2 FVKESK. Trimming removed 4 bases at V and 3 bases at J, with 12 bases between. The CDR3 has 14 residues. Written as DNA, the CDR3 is TGTGCCAGCAGCCTCCATCCAGGTGAAGAGACCCAGTACTTC. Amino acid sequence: CASSLHPGEETQYF.

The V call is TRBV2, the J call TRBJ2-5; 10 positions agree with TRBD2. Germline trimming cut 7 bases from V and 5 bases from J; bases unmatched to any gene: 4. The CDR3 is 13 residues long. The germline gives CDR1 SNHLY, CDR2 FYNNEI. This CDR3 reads CASNGAGGETQYF. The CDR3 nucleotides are TGTGCCAGCAACGGAGCGGGGGGGGAGACCCAGTACTTC.

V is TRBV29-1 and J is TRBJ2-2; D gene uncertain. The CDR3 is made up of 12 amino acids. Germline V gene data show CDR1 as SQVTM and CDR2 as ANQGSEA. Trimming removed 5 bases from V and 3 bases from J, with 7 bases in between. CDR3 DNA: TGCAGCGTTCAAAGCCACACCGGGGAGCTGTTTTTT. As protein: CSVQSHTGELFF.

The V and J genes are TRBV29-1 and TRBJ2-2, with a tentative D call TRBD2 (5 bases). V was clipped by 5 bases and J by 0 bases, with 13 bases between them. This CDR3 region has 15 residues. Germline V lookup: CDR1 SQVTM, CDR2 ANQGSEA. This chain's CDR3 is CSVFSGISNTGELFF. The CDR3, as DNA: TGCAGCGTTTTTTCCGGGATCTCGAACACCGGGGAGCTGTTTTTT.

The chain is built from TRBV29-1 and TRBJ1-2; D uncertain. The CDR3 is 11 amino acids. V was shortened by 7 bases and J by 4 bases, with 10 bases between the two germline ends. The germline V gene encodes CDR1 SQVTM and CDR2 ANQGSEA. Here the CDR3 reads CSGDTIYGYTF. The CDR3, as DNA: TGCAGCGGAGACACAATCTATGGCTACACCTTC.

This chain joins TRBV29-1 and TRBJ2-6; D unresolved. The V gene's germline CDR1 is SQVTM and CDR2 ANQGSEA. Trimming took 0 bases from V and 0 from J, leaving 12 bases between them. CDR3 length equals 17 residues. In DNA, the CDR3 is TGCAGCGTTGAAGATTGGCAGGCCCGCTCTGGGGCCAACGTCCTGACTTTC. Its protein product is CSVEDWQARSGANVLTF.

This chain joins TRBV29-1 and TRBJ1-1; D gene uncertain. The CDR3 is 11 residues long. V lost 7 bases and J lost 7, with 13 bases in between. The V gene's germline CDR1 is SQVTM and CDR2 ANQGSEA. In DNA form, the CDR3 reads TGCAGCGCCAAACCGGGAAATGAAGCTTTCTTT. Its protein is CSAKPGNEAFF.

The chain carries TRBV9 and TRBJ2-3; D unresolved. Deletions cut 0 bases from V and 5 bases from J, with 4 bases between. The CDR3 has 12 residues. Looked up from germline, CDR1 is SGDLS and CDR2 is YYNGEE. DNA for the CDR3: TGTGCCAGCAGCGTAGAAGGAGATACGCAGTATTTT. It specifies CASSVEGDTQYF.

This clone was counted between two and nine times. The CDR3 DNA sequence: TGCAGCGTTAACAGTATGGATGGCTACACCTTC. Amino acid sequence: CSVNSMDGYTF. V is TRBV29-1 and J is TRBJ1-2; D gene uncertain. In germline, CDR1 is SQVTM, CDR2 ANQGSEA. The CDR3 spans 11 residues. Trimming shortened V by 5 bases and J by 6 bases, and 10 bases separated the two germline ends.

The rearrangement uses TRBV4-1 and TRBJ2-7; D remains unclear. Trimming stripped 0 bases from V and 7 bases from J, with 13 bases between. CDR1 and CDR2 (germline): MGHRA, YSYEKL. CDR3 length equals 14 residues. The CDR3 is CASSQDPFAEEQYF. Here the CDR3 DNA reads TGCGCCAGCAGCCAAGACCCATTCGCGGAGGAGCAGTACTTC.

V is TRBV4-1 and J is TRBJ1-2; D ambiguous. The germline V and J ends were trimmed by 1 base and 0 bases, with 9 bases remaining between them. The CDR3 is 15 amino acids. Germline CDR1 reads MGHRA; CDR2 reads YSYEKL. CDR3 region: CASSQVTATNYGYTF. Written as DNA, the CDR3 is TGCGCCAGCAGCCAAGTTACAGCCACTAACTATGGCTACACCTTC.

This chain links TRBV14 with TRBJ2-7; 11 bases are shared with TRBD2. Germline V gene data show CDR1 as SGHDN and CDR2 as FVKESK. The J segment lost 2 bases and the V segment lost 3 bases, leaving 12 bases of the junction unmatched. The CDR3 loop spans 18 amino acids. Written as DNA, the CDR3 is TGTGCCAGCAGCCAGTACGGGCCCGGGACTAGCGGTCCCTACGAGCAGTACTTC. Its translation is CASSQYGPGTSGPYEQYF.

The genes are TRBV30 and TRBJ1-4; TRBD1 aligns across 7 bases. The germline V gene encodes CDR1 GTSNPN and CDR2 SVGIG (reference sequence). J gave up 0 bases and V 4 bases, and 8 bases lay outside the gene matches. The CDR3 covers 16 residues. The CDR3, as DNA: TGTGCCTGGACAGACAGGGCGGTCGCAACTAATGAAAAACTGTTTTTT. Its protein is CAWTDRAVATNEKLFF. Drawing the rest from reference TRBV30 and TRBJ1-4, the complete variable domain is SQTIHQWPATLVQPVGSPLSLECTVEGTSNPNLYWYRQAAGRGLQLLFYSVGIGQISSEVPQNLSASRPQDRQFILSSKKLLLSDSGFYLCAWTDRAVATNEKLFFGSGTQLSVL.

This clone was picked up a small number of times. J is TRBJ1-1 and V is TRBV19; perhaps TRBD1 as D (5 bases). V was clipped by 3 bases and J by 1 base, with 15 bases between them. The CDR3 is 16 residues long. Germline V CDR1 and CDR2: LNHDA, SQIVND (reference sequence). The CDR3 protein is CASSISFVGQNTEAFF. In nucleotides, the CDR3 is TGTGCCAGTAGTATCTCTTTTGTGGGGCAGAACACTGAAGCTTTCTTT.